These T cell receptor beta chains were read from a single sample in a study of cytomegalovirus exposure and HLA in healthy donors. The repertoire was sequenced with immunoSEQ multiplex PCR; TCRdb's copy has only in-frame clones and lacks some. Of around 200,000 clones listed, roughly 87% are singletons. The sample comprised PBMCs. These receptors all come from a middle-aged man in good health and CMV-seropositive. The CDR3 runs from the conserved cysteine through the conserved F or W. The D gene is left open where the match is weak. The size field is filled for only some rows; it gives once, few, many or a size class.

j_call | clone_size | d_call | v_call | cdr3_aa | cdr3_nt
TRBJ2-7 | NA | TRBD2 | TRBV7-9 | CASSLGGSGYEQYF | TGTGCCAGCAGCTTAGGCGGGAGCGGGTACGAGCAGTACTTC
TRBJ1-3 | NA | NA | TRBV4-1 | CASSPDGNSGNTIYF | TGCGCCAGCAGCCCGGACGGGAACTCTGGAAACACCATATATTTT
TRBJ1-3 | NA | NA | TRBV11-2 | CASSPISGNTIYF | TGTGCCAGCAGCCCAATAAGCGGAAACACCATATATTTT
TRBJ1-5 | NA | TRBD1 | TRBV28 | CASRGAGRGENQPQHF | TGTGCCAGCAGGGGGGCCGGCAGGGGGGAGAATCAGCCCCAGCATTTT
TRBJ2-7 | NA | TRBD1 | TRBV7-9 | CASSPRDRGISYEQYF | TGTGCCAGCAGCCCCCGGGACAGGGGTATCTCCTACGAGCAGTACTTC
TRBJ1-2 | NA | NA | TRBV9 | CASSVAGESSYTF | TGTGCCAGCAGCGTAGCGGGGGAAAGTAGCTACACCTTC
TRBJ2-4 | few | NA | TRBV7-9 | CASSLRGTDKNIQYF | TGTGCCAGCAGCTTACGCGGGACCGACAAAAACATTCAGTACTTC
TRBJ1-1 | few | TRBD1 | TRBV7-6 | CASSLQGAQMNTEAFF | TGTGCCAGCAGCTTACAGGGGGCCCAGATGAACACTGAAGCTTTCTTT
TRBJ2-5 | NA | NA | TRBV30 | CAWSTPTPLQETQYF | TGTGCCTGGAGTACGCCCACGCCCCTACAAGAGACCCAGTACTTC
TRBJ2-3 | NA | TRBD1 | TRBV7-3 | CASSPVGGASTDTQYF | TGTGCCAGCAGCCCGGTAGGGGGCGCCAGCACAGATACGCAGTATTTT
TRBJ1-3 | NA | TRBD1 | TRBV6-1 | CASIDRAPGNTIYF | TGTGCCAGCATTGACAGGGCGCCTGGAAACACCATATATTTT
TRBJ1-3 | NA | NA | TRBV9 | CASSAPSDIGGVSGNTIYF | TGTGCCAGCAGCGCGCCGTCGGACATAGGGGGGGTCTCTGGAAACACCATATATTTT
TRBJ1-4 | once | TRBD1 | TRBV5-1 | CASGSGTGGYINEKLFF | TGCGCCAGCGGCTCCGGGACAGGGGGCTATATTAATGAAAAACTGTTTTTT
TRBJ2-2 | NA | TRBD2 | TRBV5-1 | CASSSPRGENTGELFF | TGCGCCAGCAGCTCACCTCGGGGGGAAAACACCGGGGAGCTGTTTTTT
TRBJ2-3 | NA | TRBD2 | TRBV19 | CASSNDGTKTDTQYF | TGTGCCAGTAGTAATGACGGGACTAAAACAGATACGCAGTATTTT
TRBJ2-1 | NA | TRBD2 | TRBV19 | CASSIRLAGDRGNEQFF | TGTGCCAGTAGTATCCGACTAGCGGGAGACAGGGGGAATGAGCAGTTCTTC
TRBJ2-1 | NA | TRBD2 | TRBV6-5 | CASTDSGGPYNEQFF | TGTGCCAGCACCGATAGCGGGGGTCCTTACAATGAGCAGTTCTTC
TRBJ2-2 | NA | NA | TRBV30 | CAWAENTGELFF | TGTGCCTGGGCAGAGAACACCGGGGAGCTGTTTTTT
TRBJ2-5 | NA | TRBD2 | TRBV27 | CASSLSAGGAGDQETQYF | TGTGCCAGCAGTTTATCCGCGGGAGGGGCGGGGGACCAAGAGACCCAGTACTTC
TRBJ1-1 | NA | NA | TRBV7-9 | CASVHLLRVEAFF | TGTGCCAGCGTCCACTTACTAAGAGTTGAAGCTTTCTTT
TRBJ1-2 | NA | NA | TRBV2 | CASNRGKEGYTF | TGTGCCAGCAATCGGGGGAAGGAGGGCTACACCTTC
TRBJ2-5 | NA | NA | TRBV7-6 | CASSLSAGLQETQYF | TGTGCCAGCAGCTTGTCGGCAGGGCTCCAAGAGACCCAGTACTTC
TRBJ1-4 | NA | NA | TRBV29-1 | CSARPGQGSTNEKLFF | TGCAGCGCGAGACCCGGGCAGGGGTCTACTAATGAAAAACTGTTTTTT
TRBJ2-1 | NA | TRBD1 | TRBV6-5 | CASSSDRGAYNEQFF | TGTGCCAGCAGTTCGGACAGGGGCGCCTACAATGAGCAGTTCTTC
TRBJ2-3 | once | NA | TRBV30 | CAWGRGDISTDTQYF | TGTGCCTGGGGGAGGGGGGACATTTCCACAGATACGCAGTATTTT
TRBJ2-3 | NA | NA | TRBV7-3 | CASSPSSDTQYF | TGTGCCAGCAGCCCTTCTAGCGATACGCAGTATTTT
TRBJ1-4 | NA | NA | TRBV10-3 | CAISESSTTNEKLFF | TGTGCCATCAGTGAGTCTTCCACAACTAATGAAAAACTGTTTTTT
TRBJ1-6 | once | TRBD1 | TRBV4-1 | CASSPRDRGYGNSPLHF | TGCGCCAGCAGCCCCCGGGACAGGGGGTATGGAAATTCACCCCTCCACTTT
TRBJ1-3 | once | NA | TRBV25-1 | CASSASRGTPQSGNTIYF | TGTGCCAGCAGTGCTTCCCGAGGGACTCCGCAGTCAGGAAACACCATATATTTT
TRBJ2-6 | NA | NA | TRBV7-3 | CASSLQGGGANVLTF | TGTGCCAGCAGCCTACAGGGCGGTGGGGCCAACGTCCTGACTTTC
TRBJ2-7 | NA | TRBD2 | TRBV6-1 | CASSFVLAGGHEQYF | TGTGCCAGCAGTTTCGTACTAGCGGGAGGTCACGAGCAGTACTTC
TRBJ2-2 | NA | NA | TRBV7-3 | CASSSPWAAGPGELFF | TGTGCCAGCAGCTCCCCGTGGGCTGCAGGGCCCGGGGAGCTGTTTTTT
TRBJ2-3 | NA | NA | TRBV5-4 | CASSLLVGMGTDTQYF | TGTGCCAGCAGCTTGCTGGTCGGGATGGGCACAGATACGCAGTATTTT
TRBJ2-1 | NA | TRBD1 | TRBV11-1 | CASSHRGNEQFF | TGTGCCAGCAGCCACAGGGGCAATGAGCAGTTCTTC
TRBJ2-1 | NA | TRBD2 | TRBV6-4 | CASSDLTSGRYEQFF | TGTGCCAGCAGTGACCTGACTAGCGGGAGATATGAGCAGTTCTTC
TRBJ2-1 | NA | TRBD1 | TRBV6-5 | CASSGQGNEQFF | TGTGCCAGCAGTGGACAGGGCAATGAGCAGTTCTTC
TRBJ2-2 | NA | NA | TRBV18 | CASSPSTAGELFF | TGTGCCAGCTCACCGTCCACAGCCGGGGAGCTGTTTTTT
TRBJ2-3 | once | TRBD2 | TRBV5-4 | CASSPERDTDTQYF | TGTGCCAGCAGCCCCGAGCGGGACACAGATACGCAGTATTTT
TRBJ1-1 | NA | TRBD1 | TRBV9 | CASSPRQGMDTEAFF | TGTGCCAGCAGCCCCCGACAGGGAATGGACACTGAAGCTTTCTTT
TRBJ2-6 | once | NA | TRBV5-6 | CASSFGWLSGANVLTF | TGCGCCAGCAGCTTTGGTTGGCTCTCTGGGGCCAACGTCCTGACTTTC
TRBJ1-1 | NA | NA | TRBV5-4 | CASSLVGGDNTEAFF | TGTGCCAGCAGCTTGGTTGGAGGGGATAACACTGAAGCTTTCTTT
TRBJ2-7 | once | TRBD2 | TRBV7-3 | CASSLSPTSGIEEQYF | TGTGCCAGCAGCTTATCCCCGACTAGCGGGATTGAGGAGCAGTACTTC
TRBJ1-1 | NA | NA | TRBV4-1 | CASSQDVGGGYTEAFF | TGCGCCAGCAGCCAAGACGTCGGGGGGGGGTACACTGAAGCTTTCTTT
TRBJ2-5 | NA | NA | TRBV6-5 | CASRWAPDQETQYF | TGTGCCAGCAGATGGGCCCCAGACCAAGAGACCCAGTACTTC
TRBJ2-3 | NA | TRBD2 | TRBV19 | CASSYRTSVVGDTQYF | TGTGCCAGTAGCTACCGGACTAGCGTGGTAGGAGATACGCAGTATTTT
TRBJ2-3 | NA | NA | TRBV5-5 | CASSLAGRDTDTQYF | TGTGCCAGCAGCTTGGCCGGCAGGGACACAGATACGCAGTATTTT
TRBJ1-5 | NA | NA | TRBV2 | CASRGQGVRPQHF | TGTGCCAGCAGGGGTCAGGGTGTACGGCCCCAGCATTTT
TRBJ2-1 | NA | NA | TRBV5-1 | CASTGLPTSYNEQFF | TGCGCCAGCACGGGACTTCCAACCTCCTACAATGAGCAGTTCTTC